The rows below give T cell receptor beta chains drawn from one sample of a study of IL-17A CD8 T cells in psoriatic arthritis synovium. Sequencing was performed with immunoSEQ multiplex PCR; in TCRdb, only in-frame clones are kept and a portion is missing. The sample holds about 2,100 clones, approximately 68% seen once. What was sequenced was memory CD8+ T cells from synovial fluid. Receptors originate from a human donor with psoriatic arthritis. Both conserved end residues are part of each CDR3. D genes are given only for firm matches. For some rows the clone size is stated as once, few or many, or as a class when expanded; others skip it.

V	D	J	size	DNA	CDR3
TRBV7-9	-	TRBJ2-5	once	TGTGCCAGCAGCTCCATCTTGAGGGGCGGTCTTCGTCAAGAGACCCAGTACTTC	CASSSILRGGLRQETQYF
TRBV11-2	-	TRBJ2-3	-	TGTGCCAGCAGCTTAGGACAGAACACGCAGTATTTT	CASSLGQNTQYF
TRBV7-3	-	TRBJ2-5	-	TGTGCCAGCAGCCCACAGGGTAATTCCGAGACCCAGTACTTC	CASSPQGNSETQYF
TRBV7-9	TRBD2	TRBJ2-7	once	TGTGCCAGCAGCGGAGCGACTAGCGGCTACGAGCAGTACTTC	CASSGATSGYEQYF
TRBV10-3	TRBD2	TRBJ2-1	-	TGTGCCATCAGGGGACTAGTCGACAATGAGCAGTTCTTC	CAIRGLVDNEQFF
TRBV27	-	TRBJ1-1	once	TGTGCCAGCAGGTGGACGGGGGTCACTGAAGCTTTCTTT	CASRWTGVTEAFF
TRBV10-2	TRBD2	TRBJ2-3	-	TGCGCCAGCAGTGATCTTAGCGGGAAAAGCACAGATACGCAGTATTTT	CASSDLSGKSTDTQYF
TRBV5-8	-	TRBJ2-7	-	TGTGCCAGCAGCTTGGTGTCGGCGCGCCACGAGCAGTACTTC	CASSLVSARHEQYF
TRBV29-1	TRBD1	TRBJ2-1	-	TGCAGCGTTGGACAGGGGAATGAGCAGTTCTTC	CSVGQGNEQFF
TRBV27	TRBD1	TRBJ2-3	-	TGTGCCAGCAGTTTTAAAGGACAGGGGGCGACAGATACGCAGTATTTT	CASSFKGQGATDTQYF
TRBV2	TRBD1	TRBJ1-5	-	TGTGCCAGCAGTGAAGTTGTGGGACAGGGGTATAGTAGCAATCAGCCCCAGCATTTT	CASSEVVGQGYSSNQPQHF
TRBV7-8	TRBD2	TRBJ2-1	-	TGTGCCAGCAGCCCCCGCCCGGGACTAGCAACCCACAATGAGCAGTTCTTC	CASSPRPGLATHNEQFF
TRBV7-3	-	TRBJ2-2	-	TGTGCCAGCAGCTTAATGGGGGCGCAACGGGAGCTGTTTTTT	CASSLMGAQRELFF
TRBV19	-	TRBJ2-1	-	TGTGCCAGTAGTCCCACCATCAATGAGCAGTTCTTC	CASSPTINEQFF
TRBV5-6	TRBD2	TRBJ2-1	-	TGTGCCAGCAGCGGGGGACTAGCCAGTGAGCAGTTCTTC	CASSGGLASEQFF
TRBV14	-	TRBJ2-7	few	TGTGCCAGCAGCCAAGTCGGGTCAAACGGTAGGGGAGTCTCCTACGAGCAGTACTTC	CASSQVGSNGRGVSYEQYF
TRBV4-2	TRBD2	TRBJ2-5	-	TGTGCCAGCAGCCAAGGGAGGGGTCTAGCGGGGCAAAAACAAGAGACCCAGTACTTC	CASSQGRGLAGQKQETQYF